The rows below give T cell receptor beta chains drawn from one sample of a study of cytomegalovirus exposure and HLA in healthy donors. Repertoires were generated with immunoSEQ multiplex PCR, while TCRdb's copy carries only in-frame clones and drops some. Of roughly 130,000 clones in the sample, roughly 82% were seen once. Source material: PBMCs. The receptors were gathered from a male donor in good health and CMV-seropositive. CDR3s include the opening cysteine and the closing phenylalanine or tryptophan. Each record gives: clone size, V gene, D gene, J gene, CDR3 protein, CDR3 DNA. D genes are given only for firm matches. Rows may omit the clone size; those that give it use once, few, many or a size class.

>NA|TRBV11-2|NA|TRBJ2-3
CASSLGAGGVSTDTQYF
TGTGCCAGCAGCTTAGGGGCGGGCGGGGTTAGCACAGATACGCAGTATTTT
>NA|TRBV5-6|NA|TRBJ2-1
CASSLTGRGEQFF
TGTGCCAGCAGCCTTACAGGGAGGGGTGAGCAGTTCTTC
>NA|TRBV6-4|TRBD2|TRBJ2-1
CASSDKWGGSQNEQFF
TGTGCCAGCAGTGACAAATGGGGGGGGTCCCAGAATGAGCAGTTCTTC
>NA|TRBV7-2|TRBD1|TRBJ1-2
CASRAGTGDMVGYTF
TGTGCCAGCAGAGCGGGGACAGGGGATATGGTAGGCTACACCTTC
>NA|TRBV5-8|NA|TRBJ1-1
CASSLAGFLNRRGGRTEAFF
TGTGCCAGCAGCTTGGCGGGTTTCTTAAACAGACGGGGGGGAAGAACTGAAGCTTTCTTT
>NA|TRBV11-2|NA|TRBJ1-2
CASSPAGQAYGYTF
TGTGCCAGCAGCCCTGCAGGGCAGGCTTATGGCTACACCTTC
>NA|TRBV7-2|TRBD2|TRBJ2-1
CASSRLAGGTNEQFF
TGTGCCAGCAGCCGACTAGCGGGAGGGACGAATGAGCAGTTCTTC
>NA|TRBV14|NA|TRBJ1-3
CASSQEFGRLTSGNTIYF
TGTGCCAGCAGCCAAGAGTTCGGCCGACTGACCTCTGGAAACACCATATATTTT
>NA|TRBV11-3|NA|TRBJ2-2
CASSLEGGVELFF
TGTGCCAGCAGCTTAGAAGGAGGGGTGGAGCTGTTTTTT
>NA|TRBV5-1|NA|TRBJ1-1
CASSLGQTEAFF
TGCGCCAGCAGCTTGGGGCAGACTGAAGCTTTCTTT
>NA|TRBV20-1|NA|TRBJ2-7
CSAPGFGEQYF
TGCAGTGCCCCAGGGTTTGGAGAGCAGTACTTC
>NA|TRBV7-2|NA|TRBJ2-7
CASSLALSYEQYF
TGTGCCAGCAGCTTAGCACTCTCCTACGAGCAGTACTTC
>NA|TRBV13|TRBD1|TRBJ2-7
CASSYSILDRGQYEQYF
TGTGCCAGCAGTTACTCGATTCTGGACAGGGGGCAATACGAGCAGTACTTC
>NA|TRBV6-1|NA|TRBJ2-7
CASNIHPYEQYF
TGTGCCAGCAATATACACCCTTACGAGCAGTACTTC
>NA|TRBV28|TRBD1|TRBJ2-7
CASSLWPQGEYEQYF
TGTGCCAGCAGTTTATGGCCGCAGGGGGAGTACGAGCAGTACTTC
>few|TRBV18|NA|TRBJ2-1
CASSPPSGGPREQFF
TGTGCCAGCTCACCACCCTCCGGGGGTCCTCGAGAGCAGTTCTTC
>NA|TRBV11-2|NA|TRBJ2-7
CASSLTGTSVDEQYF
TGTGCCAGCAGCCTAACCGGGACATCTGTCGACGAGCAGTACTTC
>NA|TRBV5-4|TRBD2|TRBJ2-7
CASSSSTSGIYEQYF
TGTGCCAGCAGCTCCTCGACTAGCGGGATTTACGAGCAGTACTTC
>NA|TRBV18|TRBD1|TRBJ2-7
CASSRGTDSSYEQYF
TGTGCCAGCTCACGGGGGACAGATAGCTCCTACGAGCAGTACTTC
>NA|TRBV6-4|TRBD1|TRBJ1-4
CASLDSQQGGATNEKLFF
TGTGCCAGCCTTGACTCGCAACAGGGGGGAGCAACTAATGAAAAACTGTTTTTT
>NA|TRBV28|NA|TRBJ1-5
CASSSYQPQHF
TGTGCCAGCAGTTCGTATCAGCCCCAGCATTTT
>NA|TRBV7-3|NA|TRBJ2-5
CASSRALRETQYF
TGTGCCAGCAGCCGCGCGCTGCGGGAGACCCAGTACTTC
>few|TRBV11-2|NA|TRBJ2-7
CASSPSGEQYF
TGTGCCAGCAGCCCCAGTGGCGAGCAGTACTTC
>NA|TRBV12-2|NA|TRBJ2-1
CASRSPRACNEQFF
TGTGCAAGTCGTTCCCCGCGGGCGTGCAATGAGCAGTTCTTC
>NA|TRBV4-2|TRBD2|TRBJ2-5
CASSQRLADQETQYF
TGTGCCAGCAGCCAAAGACTAGCGGATCAAGAGACCCAGTACTTC
>NA|TRBV20-1|NA|TRBJ1-2
CSARMGVYTF
TGCAGTGCTAGAATGGGCGTCTACACCTTC
>few|TRBV11-1|NA|TRBJ2-1
CASSLGGVTREQFF
TGTGCCAGCAGCTTAGGGGGGGTAACTAGGGAGCAGTTCTTC
>NA|TRBV10-3|TRBD2|TRBJ2-5
CAISETLSGSGGETQYF
TGTGCCATCAGCGAAACCCTTAGCGGGAGCGGGGGAGAGACCCAGTACTTC
>NA|TRBV5-4|TRBD1|TRBJ2-2
CASSGNRGSNTGELFF
TGTGCCAGCAGCGGAAACAGGGGGTCGAACACCGGGGAGCTGTTTTTT
>once|TRBV5-6|TRBD1|TRBJ1-1
CASSLGFGTGDNEAFF
TGTGCCAGCAGCTTGGGTTTCGGGACAGGTGATAATGAAGCTTTCTTT
>NA|TRBV11-2|NA|TRBJ2-7
CASSLSSGTNPKAQYF
TGTGCCAGCAGCTTATCTTCTGGAACTAACCCCAAAGCGCAGTACTTC
>NA|TRBV5-4|TRBD2|TRBJ2-7
CASSASSGSYEQYF
TGTGCCAGCAGCGCCTCTAGCGGGAGCTACGAGCAGTACTTC
>NA|TRBV28|NA|TRBJ2-7
CASSLPPLAHEQYF
TGTGCCAGCAGCTTACCGCCGTTGGCCCACGAGCAGTACTTC
>NA|TRBV11-2|NA|TRBJ1-4
CASSLYNEKLFF
TGTGCCAGCAGCTTATATAATGAAAAACTGTTTTTT
>NA|TRBV6-1|NA|TRBJ2-7
CASRSWQSGTYEQYF
TGTGCCAGCCGGAGTTGGCAGTCAGGGACCTACGAGCAGTACTTC
>NA|TRBV28|NA|TRBJ1-6
CAGGDNSPLHF
TGTGCCGGGGGGGATAATTCACCCCTCCACTTT
>NA|TRBV7-9|TRBD2|TRBJ2-7
CASSFGTSGLREQYF
TGTGCCAGCAGCTTTGGGACTAGCGGTCTACGAGAGCAGTACTTC
>once|TRBV19|NA|TRBJ2-1
CASIGQLNEQFF
TGTGCCAGTATTGGGCAGCTGAATGAGCAGTTCTTC
>once|TRBV19|NA|TRBJ2-7
CASSIRVPATSSYEQYF
TGTGCCAGTAGTATACGGGTACCAGCTACGAGCTCCTACGAGCAGTACTTC
>NA|TRBV7-2|TRBD2|TRBJ2-7
CASSQTELAGSYEQYF
TGTGCCAGCAGCCAGACGGAACTAGCGGGCTCCTACGAGCAGTACTTC
>NA|TRBV10-3|TRBD1|TRBJ1-2
CAISEGQGLNFSF
TGTGCCATCAGTGAGGGACAGGGATTAAACTTTTCCTTC
>NA|TRBV7-8|NA|TRBJ2-5
CASSSNGRGETQYF
TGTGCCAGCAGCTCCAACGGGAGAGGAGAGACCCAGTACTTC
>NA|TRBV6-5|NA|TRBJ2-1
CASSYARGIYNEQFF
TGTGCCAGCAGTTACGCTAGGGGAATCTACAATGAGCAGTTCTTC
>NA|TRBV27|NA|TRBJ2-7
CATSGAGPTYEQYF
TGTGCCACCTCCGGGGCGGGACCAACCTACGAGCAGTACTTC
>NA|TRBV4-2|TRBD2|TRBJ2-1
CASSQAAGLFSSYNEQFF
TGTGCCAGCAGCCAAGCAGCGGGGCTTTTTAGCTCCTACAATGAGCAGTTCTTC
>once|TRBV29-1|NA|TRBJ1-5
CSVVESLNQPQHF
TGCAGCGTTGTCGAGTCCCTCAATCAGCCCCAGCATTTT
>NA|TRBV7-2|TRBD1|TRBJ2-1
CASSSWTGDHNEQFF
TGTGCCAGCAGCTCCTGGACAGGGGACCACAATGAGCAGTTCTTC